This T cell receptor (beta chain) was captured by sequencing in a study of ipilimumab plus nivolumab after autologous stem cell transplantation. The CDR3 spans 14 residues. Germline V gene data show CDR1 as SGHDT and CDR2 as YYEEEE. Trimming at V came to 2 bases and at J to 0 bases, leaving 1 base not matched to a gene. The method was immunoSEQ multiplex PCR; TCRdb's version includes in-frame clones alone and lacks a portion of them. This sample has 15,000 to 20,000 clones; 80% to 85% occur once, and the top ten carry under 25%. The specimen comprised PBMCs, sampled in a trial of ipilimumab plus nivolumab as post-transplant consolidation. The clonotype originates from a male donor with diffuse large B-cell lymphoma. This sequence joins TRBV5-6 and TRBJ2-5; 7 bases line up with TRBD1. CDR3 in DNA: TGTGCCAGCAGCTTACAGGGGTACCAAGAGACCCAGTACTTC. This encodes CASSLQGYQETQYF.